The entry below describes one T cell receptor beta chain. Original methodology: Amplification with reference gene primers provided the estimates of nucleated cell counts. Using immunoSEQ multiplex PCR, the repertoire was profiled, and TCRdb retains in-frame clones only, with some absent. That table furnishes V, J and clone size, whereas the DNA furnished D and trimming. This table holds approximately 150,000 clones, about 80% found once. Germline trimming cut 0 bases from V and 7 bases from J; bases unmatched to any gene: 12. There are 17 residues in the CDR3. The germline V gene encodes CDR1 SGHTA and CDR2 FQGNSA. This sample was taken from a study of blood T cell repertoires in COVID-19. Whole-study context: Samples came from the United States, Italy and Spain, spanning acute and convalescent COVID-19. Sources were T cells, B-cell-depleted T cells, or PBMCs; the material itself was cDNA or gDNA.

The TCR comes from a man aged 65-85 years with active or convalescent COVID-19. The sequenced material came from peripheral blood. The rearrangement links TRBV7-2 to TRBJ2-5; 9 bases align to TRBD1. This chain's CDR3 is CASSLAGTGLRQWTQYF. In nucleotides, the CDR3 is TGTGCCAGCAGCTTAGCTGGGACAGGGCTTCGTCAATGGACCCAGTACTTC.